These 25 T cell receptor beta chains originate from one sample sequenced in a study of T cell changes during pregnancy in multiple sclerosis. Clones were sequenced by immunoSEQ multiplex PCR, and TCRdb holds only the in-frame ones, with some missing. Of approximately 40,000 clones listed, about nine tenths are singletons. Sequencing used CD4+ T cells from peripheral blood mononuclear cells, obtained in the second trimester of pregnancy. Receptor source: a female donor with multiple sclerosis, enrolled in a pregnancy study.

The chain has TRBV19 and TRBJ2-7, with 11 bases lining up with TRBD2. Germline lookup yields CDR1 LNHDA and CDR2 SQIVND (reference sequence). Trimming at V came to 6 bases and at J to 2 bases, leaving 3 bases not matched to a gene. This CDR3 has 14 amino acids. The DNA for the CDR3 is TGTGCCAGTAGCAGGGGACTAGCGGCCTACGAGCAGTACTTC. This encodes CASSRGLAAYEQYF.

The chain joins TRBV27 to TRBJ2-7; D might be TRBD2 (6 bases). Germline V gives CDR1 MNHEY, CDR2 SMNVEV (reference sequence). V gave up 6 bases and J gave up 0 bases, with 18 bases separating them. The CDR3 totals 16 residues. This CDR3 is CASSPRRDRSSYEQYF. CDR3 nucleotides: TGTGCCAGCAGCCCTCGGCGGGACCGGAGCTCCTACGAGCAGTACTTC.

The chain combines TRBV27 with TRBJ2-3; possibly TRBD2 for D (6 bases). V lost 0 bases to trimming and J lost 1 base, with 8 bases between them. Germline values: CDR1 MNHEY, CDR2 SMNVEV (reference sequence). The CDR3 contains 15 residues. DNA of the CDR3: TGTGCCAGCAGTTTATCGCCTAGCGGCACAGATACGCAGTATTTT. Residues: CASSLSPSGTDTQYF.

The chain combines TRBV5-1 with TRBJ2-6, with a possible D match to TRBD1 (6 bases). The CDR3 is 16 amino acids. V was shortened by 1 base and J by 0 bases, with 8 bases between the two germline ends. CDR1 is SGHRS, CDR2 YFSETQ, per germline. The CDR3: CASSLQGGSGANVLTF. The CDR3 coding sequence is TGCGCCAGCAGCTTGCAAGGGGGCTCTGGGGCCAACGTCCTGACTTTC.

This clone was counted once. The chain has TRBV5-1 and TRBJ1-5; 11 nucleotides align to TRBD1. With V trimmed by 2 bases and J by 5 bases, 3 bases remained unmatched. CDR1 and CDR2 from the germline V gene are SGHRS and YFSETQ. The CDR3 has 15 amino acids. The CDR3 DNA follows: TGCGCCAGCAGCTTAGGGACAGGGGGGGATCAGCCCCAGCATTTT. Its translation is CASSLGTGGDQPQHF.

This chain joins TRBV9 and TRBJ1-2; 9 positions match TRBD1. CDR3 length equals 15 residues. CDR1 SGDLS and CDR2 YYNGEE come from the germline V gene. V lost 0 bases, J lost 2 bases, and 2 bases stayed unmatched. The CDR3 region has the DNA TGTGCCAGCAGCGTAGGGACAGGGGCAAACTATGGCTACACCTTC. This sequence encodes CASSVGTGANYGYTF. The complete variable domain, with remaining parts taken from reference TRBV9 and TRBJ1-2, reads DSGVTQTPKHLITATGQRVTLRCSPRSGDLSVYWYQQSLDQGLQFLIQYYNGEERAKGNILERFSAQQFPDLHSELNLSSLELGDSALYFCASSVGTGANYGYTFGSGTRLTVV.

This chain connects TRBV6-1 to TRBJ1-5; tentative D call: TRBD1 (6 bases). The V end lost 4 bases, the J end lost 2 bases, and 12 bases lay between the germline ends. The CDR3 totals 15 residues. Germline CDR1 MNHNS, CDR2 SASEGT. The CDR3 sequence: CASSGFRTGNQPQHF. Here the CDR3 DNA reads TGTGCCAGCAGTGGTTTCAGGACAGGCAATCAGCCCCAGCATTTT.

CDR3 sequence: CASSPDRGLYGYTF. The CDR3, as DNA: TGTGCCAGCAGTCCTGACAGGGGATTATATGGCTACACCTTC. The genes are TRBV27 and TRBJ1-2; the match to TRBD1 covers 8 bases. Germline lookup yields CDR1 MNHEY and CDR2 SMNVEV (reference sequence). The V segment lost 5 bases and the J segment 5 bases; nucleotides outside the gene matches: 7. The CDR3 runs 14 residues.

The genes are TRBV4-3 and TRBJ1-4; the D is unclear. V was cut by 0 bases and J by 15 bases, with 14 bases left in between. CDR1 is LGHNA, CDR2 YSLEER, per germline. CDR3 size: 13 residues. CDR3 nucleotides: TGCGCCAGCAGCCAAGATGCGGAGACGCTATTGTTTTTT. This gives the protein CASSQDAETLLFF.

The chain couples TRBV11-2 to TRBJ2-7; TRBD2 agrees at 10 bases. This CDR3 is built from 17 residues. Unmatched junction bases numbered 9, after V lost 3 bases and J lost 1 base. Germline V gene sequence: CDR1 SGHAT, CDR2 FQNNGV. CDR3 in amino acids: CASSFRLAGEGSYEQYF. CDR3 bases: TGTGCCAGCAGCTTTAGGCTAGCGGGAGAAGGGTCCTACGAGCAGTACTTC.

CDR3 residues: CASSIDTPGHNQPQHF. The CDR3 DNA sequence: TGTGCCAGTAGTATAGATACACCGGGACACAATCAGCCCCAGCATTTT. The chain couples TRBV19 to TRBJ1-5; a possible D gene is TRBD1 (6 bases). From germline, CDR1 is LNHDA and CDR2 SQIVND (reference sequence). V was pared by 0 bases and J by 3 bases, with 12 bases between. The CDR3 is made up of 16 amino acids.

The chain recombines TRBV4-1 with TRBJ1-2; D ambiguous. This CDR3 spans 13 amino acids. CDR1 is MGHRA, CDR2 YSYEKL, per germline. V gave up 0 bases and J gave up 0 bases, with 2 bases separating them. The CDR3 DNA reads TGCGCCAGCAGCCAAGATACTAACTATGGCTACACCTTC. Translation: CASSQDTNYGYTF.

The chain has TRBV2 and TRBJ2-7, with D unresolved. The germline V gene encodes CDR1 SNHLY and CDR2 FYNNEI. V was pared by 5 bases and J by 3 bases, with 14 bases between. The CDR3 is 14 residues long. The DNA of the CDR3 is TGTGCCAGCAGTTTTCAGACCGGGTACTACGAGCAGTACTTC. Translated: CASSFQTGYYEQYF.

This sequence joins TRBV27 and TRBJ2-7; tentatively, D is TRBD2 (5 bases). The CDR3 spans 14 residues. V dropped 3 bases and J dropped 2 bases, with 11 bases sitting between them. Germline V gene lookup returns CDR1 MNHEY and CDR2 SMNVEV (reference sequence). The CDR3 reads CASSFGGFAYEQYF. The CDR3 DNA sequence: TGTGCCAGCAGTTTTGGAGGATTCGCCTACGAGCAGTACTTC.

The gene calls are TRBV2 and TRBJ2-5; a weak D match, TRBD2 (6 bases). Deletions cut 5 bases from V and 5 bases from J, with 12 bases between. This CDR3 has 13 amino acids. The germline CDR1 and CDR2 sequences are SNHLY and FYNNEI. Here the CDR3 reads CASSLTEGETQYF. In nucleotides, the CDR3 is TGTGCCAGCAGTCTGACGGAGGGGGAGACCCAGTACTTC.

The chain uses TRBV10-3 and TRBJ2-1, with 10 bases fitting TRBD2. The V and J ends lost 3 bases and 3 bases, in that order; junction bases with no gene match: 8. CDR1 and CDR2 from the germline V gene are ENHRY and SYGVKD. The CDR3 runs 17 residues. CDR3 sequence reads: CAISDSASGSSYNEQFF. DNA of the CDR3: TGTGCCATCAGTGACTCGGCTAGCGGGAGTAGCTACAATGAGCAGTTCTTC.

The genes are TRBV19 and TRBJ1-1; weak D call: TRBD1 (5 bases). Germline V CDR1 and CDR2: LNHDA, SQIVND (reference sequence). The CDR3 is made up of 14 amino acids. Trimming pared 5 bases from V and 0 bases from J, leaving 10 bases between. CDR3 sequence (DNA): TGTGCCAGTAGTGCCTACAGGCTGAACACTGAAGCTTTCTTT. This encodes CASSAYRLNTEAFF. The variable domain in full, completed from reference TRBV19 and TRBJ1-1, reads DGGITQSPKYLFRKEGQNVTLSCEQNLNHDAMYWYRQDPGQGLRLIYYSQIVNDFQKGDIAEGYSVSREKKESFPLTVTSAQKNPTAFYLCASSAYRLNTEAFFGQGTRLTVV.

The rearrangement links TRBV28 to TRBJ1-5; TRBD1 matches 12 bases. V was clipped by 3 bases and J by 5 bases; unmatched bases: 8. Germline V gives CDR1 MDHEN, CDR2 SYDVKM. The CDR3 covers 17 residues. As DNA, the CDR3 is TGTGCCAGCAGTTTTCTCTCCGGGACAGGGGGCGATCAGCCCCAGCATTTT. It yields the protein CASSFLSGTGGDQPQHF.

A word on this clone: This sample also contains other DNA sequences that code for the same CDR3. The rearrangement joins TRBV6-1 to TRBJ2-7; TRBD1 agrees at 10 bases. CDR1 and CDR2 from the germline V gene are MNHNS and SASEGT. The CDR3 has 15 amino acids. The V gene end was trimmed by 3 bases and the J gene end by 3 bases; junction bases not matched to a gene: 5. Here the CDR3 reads CASSEEGTGVYEQYF. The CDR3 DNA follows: TGTGCCAGCAGTGAGGAGGGGACAGGGGTCTACGAGCAGTACTTC.

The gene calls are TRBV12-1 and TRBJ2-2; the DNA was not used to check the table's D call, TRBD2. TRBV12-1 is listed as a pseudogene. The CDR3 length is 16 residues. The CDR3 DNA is TGTGCCAGCACCTTCAGCGGGAGGAAGAACACCGGGGAGCTGTTTTTT. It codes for CASTFSGRKNTGELFF.

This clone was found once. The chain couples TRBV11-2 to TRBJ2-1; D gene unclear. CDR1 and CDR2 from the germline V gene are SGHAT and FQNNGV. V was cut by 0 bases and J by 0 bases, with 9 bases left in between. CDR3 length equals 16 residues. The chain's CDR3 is CASSLEGRSSYNEQFF. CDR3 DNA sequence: TGTGCCAGCAGCTTAGAAGGCCGGAGCTCCTACAATGAGCAGTTCTTC.

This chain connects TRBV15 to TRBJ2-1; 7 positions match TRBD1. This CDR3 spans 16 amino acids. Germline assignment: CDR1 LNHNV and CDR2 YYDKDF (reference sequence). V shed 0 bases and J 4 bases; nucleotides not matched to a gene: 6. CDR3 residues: CATSRDGGQRYNEQFF. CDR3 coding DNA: TGTGCCACCAGCAGAGATGGGGGACAGAGATACAATGAGCAGTTCTTC.

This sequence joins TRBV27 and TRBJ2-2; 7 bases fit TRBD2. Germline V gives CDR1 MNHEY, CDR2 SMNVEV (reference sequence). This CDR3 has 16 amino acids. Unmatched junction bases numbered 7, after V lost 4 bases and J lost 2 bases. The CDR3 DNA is TGTGCCAGCAGTTCGAGAGCGGGGCCCAACACCGGGGAGCTGTTTTTT. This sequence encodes CASSSRAGPNTGELFF.

CDR3 bases: TGTGCCAGCAGCTTAGGGTCAGGGTTGCGAGAAAAACTGTTTTTT. Translated: CASSLGSGLREKLFF. This chain connects TRBV7-8 to TRBJ1-4, with D possibly matching TRBD1 (5 bases). Trimming cost V 1 base and J 8 bases, with 14 bases left between them. This CDR3 region has 15 residues. CDR1 and CDR2 (germline): SGHVS, FQNEAQ.

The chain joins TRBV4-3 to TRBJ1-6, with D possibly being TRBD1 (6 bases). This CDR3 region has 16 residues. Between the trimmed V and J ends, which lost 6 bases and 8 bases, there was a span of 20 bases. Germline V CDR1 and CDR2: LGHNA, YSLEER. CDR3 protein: CASSRGVVGGDSPLHF. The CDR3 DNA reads TGCGCCAGCAGTCGGGGGGTGGTAGGGGGAGATTCACCCCTCCACTTT.